This TCR beta chain emerged from a study of T cells in Graves' hyperthyroidism and ophthalmopathy. CDR3 length: 11 amino acids. In germline, CDR1 is SGHVS, CDR2 FQNEAQ. V lost 7 bases to trimming and J lost 7 bases, with 10 bases between them. This clonotype showed up just once. Antigen specificity is unknown. Using RNA transcripts as the source, TCR beta CDR3 regions were amplified. First-round RT-PCR with HTBI primers amplified the TCR CDR3 region. TCRdb recomputed calls from the multiplex PCR reads with MiXCR, one row per CDR3 protein. The sample lists hundreds of thousands of distinct CDR3 sequences, about 45% occurring once. Patients were excluded for uncontrolled infection, other autoimmune disease, pregnancy or lactation. The study, taken as a whole, reports: Peripheral blood also featured most of the thyroid clonotypes expanded above 0.001. With a median lead of about 6.9 months before onset, the model predicted ophthalmopathy. Ophthalmopathy was separated from stable hyperthyroidism by a 13 V-J model.

The TCR was taken from an adult man with Graves' disease, either hyperthyroidism or ophthalmopathy (not recorded which). Sequenced sample: peripheral blood or thyroid tissue (not recorded which). The rearrangement links TRBV7-8 to TRBJ1-1; a weak D match, TRBD1 (5 bases). The CDR3 DNA is TGTGCCAGCACCCCGGGGGTTGAAGCTTTCTTT. It specifies CASTPGVEAFF.